These 20 T cell receptor beta chains originate from one sample sequenced in a study of read filtering for tumor transcriptome and immune sequencing. Molecular barcoded adaptors covering alpha/delta and beta/gamma chains were used on roughly 400 ng RNA. TCRdb re-analysed the reads in MiXCR, keeping a single row per CDR3 protein. The data show approximately 37,000 distinct CDR3 sequences, around 15% seen once. Material: a population of CD138-negative cells sorted from bone marrow. Receptors were obtained from a donor aged 40 or over with multiple myeloma.

This clonotype was counted at least ten times. V and J are TRBV6-1 and TRBJ2-1, with 7 bases lining up with TRBD2. This CDR3 has 17 amino acids. Looked up from germline, CDR1 is MNHNS and CDR2 is SASEGT. The J segment lost 0 bases and the V segment lost 8 bases, leaving 13 bases of the junction unmatched. CDR3 bases: TGTGCCAGCGATTCTGCCTGGGGGGGGGGCTCCTACAATGAGCAGTTCTTC. Amino acid sequence: CASDSAWGGGSYNEQFF.

This clonotype was picked up a small number of times. Its ends do not fully match the called genes, so a read error is possible. V is TRBV6-2 or TRBV6-3 and J is TRBJ1-1, with D unclear. The CDR3 has 12 residues. The germline CDR1 and CDR2 sequences are MNHEY and SVGEGT. The CDR3, as DNA: TGTGCCAGCAGTTACGGGTTCACTGACGCTATCTTT. Its protein product is CASSYGFTDAIF.

This clonotype was detected ten times or more. This CDR3 is CASSQGVEETQYF. In DNA, the CDR3 is TGCGCCAGCAGCCAAGGGGTCGAAGAGACCCAGTACTTC. The V gene is TRBV4-3, the J gene TRBJ2-5, with no clear D. This CDR3 contains 13 residues. Trimming shortened V by 1 base and J by 3 bases, and 6 bases separated the two germline ends. Germline V CDR1 and CDR2: LGHNA, YSLEER.

In this sample, this clonotype turned up many times. The rearrangement uses TRBV5-1 and TRBJ1-4, with D unresolved. This CDR3 region has 14 residues. Germline assignment: CDR1 SGHRS and CDR2 YFSETQ. V was cut by 4 bases and J by 8 bases, with 15 bases left in between. CDR3 in DNA: TGCGCCAGCAGCGAAGGGAGCCTCGAAGAAAAACTGTTTTTT. This sequence encodes CASSEGSLEEKLFF.

The chain uses TRBV9 and TRBJ2-2; perhaps TRBD1 as D (6 bases). CDR1 SGDLS and CDR2 YYNGEE come from the germline V gene. The CDR3 loop spans 13 amino acids. Trimming shortened V by 0 bases and J by 7 bases, and 7 bases separated the two germline ends. The CDR3 is CASSVEGVGELFF. CDR3 coding DNA: TGTGCCAGCAGCGTAGAGGGGGTCGGGGAGCTGTTTTTT.

In this sample, this clonotype is large. The chain employs TRBV4-3 and TRBJ2-7, with D uncertain. The CDR3 loop spans 15 amino acids. Trimming left V 0 bases short and J 4 bases short, with 13 bases between. Germline V CDR1 and CDR2: LGHNA, YSLEER. CDR3 in DNA: TGCGCCAGCAGCCAAGAAAGGAGCGAAACTTACGAGCAGTACTTC. This encodes CASSQERSETYEQYF.

This clonotype was recorded many times. This chain's CDR3 is CATSREGIDEKLFF. The CDR3 DNA reads TGTGCCACCAGCAGAGAAGGGATTGATGAAAAACTGTTTTTT. The rearrangement joins TRBV15 to TRBJ1-4; D remains unclear. This CDR3 has 14 amino acids. Germline CDR1 and CDR2: LNHNV and YYDKDF (reference sequence). V lost 0 bases to trimming and J lost 6 bases, with 8 bases between them.

About this clonotype: One end of the junction fails to match germline, which may point to a read error. The chain uses TRBV9 and TRBJ2-1, with a tentative D call TRBD1 (6 bases). The CDR3 has 15 amino acids. Germline V gives CDR1 SGDLS, CDR2 YYNGEE. CDR3 in DNA: TGTGCCAGCAGCCTAGGCGGACAGCGATACAACGAGCAGTTCTTC. Protein: CASSLGGQRYNEQFF.

This clonotype was recorded many times. The chain uses TRBV5-1 and TRBJ2-3; the match to TRBD2 covers 13 bases. CDR1 and CDR2 (germline): SGHRS, YFSETQ. The CDR3 is 16 residues long. V lost 4 bases and J lost 2; bases outside the gene matches: 4. Here the CDR3 reads CASSTGLAGDTDTQYF. The CDR3 region has the DNA TGCGCCAGCAGCACCGGACTAGCGGGGGACACAGATACGCAGTATTTT.

This clonotype appeared many times. V usage is TRBV7-2 and J usage is TRBJ1-4, with 9 bases aligning to TRBD1. This CDR3 spans 13 amino acids. Per germline, CDR1 SGHTA and CDR2 FQGNSA. Trimming took 4 bases from V and 11 from J; bases not matched to a gene: 5. The DNA of the CDR3 is TGTGCCAGCAGCTCCGGGGACAGGGCTAAACTGTTTTTT. Encoded protein: CASSSGDRAKLFF.

In its sample, this clonotype was seen many times. A single base separates this from a much larger clone, so it may be a read error. V is TRBV4-3 and J is TRBJ1-4; D gene unclear. The CDR3 spans 15 residues. Looked up from germline, CDR1 is LGHNA and CDR2 is YSLEER. CDR3 DNA: TGCGCCAGCAGCCAAGATAGAGGGTACGATGAAAAACGGTTTTTT. Translated: CASSQDRGYDEKRFF.

Concerning this clonotype: A read error may be the cause here, since a much bigger clone is one base away. In this CDR3 the conserved last residue, phenylalanine or tryptophan, is missing, so a read error is likely. The chain joins TRBV28 to TRBJ1-1; TRBD1 aligns across 12 bases. The V and J ends lost 5 bases and 0 bases, in that order; junction bases with no gene match: 4. Germline V CDR1 and CDR2: MDHEN, SYDVKM. The length of the CDR3 is 16 residues. CDR3 residues: CASSTRDRGLNTEAFS. Here the CDR3 DNA reads TGTGCCAGCAGTACACGGGACAGGGGGCTGAACACTGAAGCTTTCTCT.

The gene calls are TRBV4-1 and TRBJ1-1; D remains unclear. V lost 2 bases and J lost 0, with 10 bases in between. The CDR3 has 15 residues. CDR1 and CDR2 (germline): MGHRA, YSYEKL. The CDR3 region is CASSQYDEMNTEAFF. As DNA, the CDR3 is TGCGCCAGCAGCCAATATGATGAGATGAACACTGAAGCTTTCTTT.

This clonotype was recorded many times. The chain employs TRBV4-3 and TRBJ1-6; 8 bases are shared with TRBD1. V lost 4 bases to trimming and J lost 10 bases; unmatched junction nucleotides: 6. The CDR3 loop spans 14 amino acids. CDR1 and CDR2 (germline): LGHNA, YSLEER. DNA of the CDR3: TGCGCCAGCAGCCTAGGACAGGGAGCATCACCCCTCCACTTT. Protein: CASSLGQGASPLHF.

This clonotype has a count of ten or more. V is TRBV6-7 and J is TRBJ2-2; 12 bases line up with TRBD2. TRBV6-7 is annotated as an ORF whose role is uncertain. V was pared by 6 bases and J by 1 base, with 12 bases of the junction left unmatched. This CDR3 has 19 amino acids. In nucleotides, the CDR3 is TGTGCCAGCAGCCCCCTCCCGACTAGCGGGGGTGAGAACACCGGGGAGCTGTTTTTT. It encodes CASSPLPTSGGENTGELFF.

The CDR3 DNA is TGTGCCAGCAGCTTTCCGTGGCTGCACACTGAAGCTTTCTTT. This codes for CASSFPWLHTEAFF. The chain recombines TRBV7-9 with TRBJ1-1; D gene unclear. CDR1 is SEHNR, CDR2 FQNEAQ, per germline (reference sequence). V was clipped by 3 bases and J by 3 bases, with 11 bases between them. The CDR3 is 14 amino acids.

A note on this clonotype: This likely traces to a read error, being one base from a far larger clone. The rearrangement links TRBV7-3 to TRBJ2-4, with a tentative D call TRBD1 (5 bases). With the DNA end fitting TRBJ2-3 better, the J assignment may be wrong. Germline V gene sequence: CDR1 SGHTA, CDR2 FQGTGA. This CDR3 spans 13 amino acids. CDR3 in DNA: TGTGCCAGCAGCACGGACATGGCAGATACGCAGTATTTT. Translating gives CASSTDMADTQYF.

This clonotype has at least ten counts. The gene calls are TRBV7-9 and TRBJ2-6; 9 bases map to TRBD1. V lost 4 bases to trimming and J lost 2 bases; unmatched junction nucleotides: 6. The CDR3 runs 17 residues. CDR1 and CDR2 from the germline V gene are SEHNR and FQNEAQ (reference sequence). The CDR3 bases are TGTGCCAGCAGCTCCGACAGGGGGAGACCTGGGGCCAACGTCCTGACTTTC. Protein: CASSSDRGRPGANVLTF.

This clonotype was counted ten times or more. This chain uses TRBV7-2 with TRBJ1-1; D ambiguous. Trimming took off 8 bases at V and 1 base at J, with 8 bases between the two ends. In germline, CDR1 is SGHTA, CDR2 FQGNSA. CDR3 size: 12 residues. Written as DNA, the CDR3 is TGTGCCAGCGGACCAGGGAACACTGAAGCTTTCTTT. This sequence encodes CASGPGNTEAFF. Variable domain in full (rest from reference TRBV7-2 and TRBJ1-1): GAGVSQSPSNKVTEKGKDVELRCDPISGHTALYWYRQSLGQGLEFLIYFQGNSAPDKSGLPSDRFSAERTGGSVSTLTIQRTQQEDSAVYLCASGPGNTEAFFGQGTRLTVV.

Comment on this clonotype: This CDR3 is missing its conserved last phenylalanine or tryptophan, likely due to a read error. This chain connects TRBV5-1 to TRBJ1-1, with TRBD1 as a possible D gene (6 bases). Trimming shortened V by 4 bases and J by 5 bases, and 18 bases separated the two germline ends. Looked up from germline, CDR1 is SGHRS and CDR2 is YFSETQ. The CDR3 contains 15 residues. The CDR3, as DNA: TGCGCCAGCAGCCAGGGGAACACCGGGGGTACTGAAGCTTTCCTT. Its protein product is CASSQGNTGGTEAFL.